Detailed here is one T cell receptor beta chain. The antigen is not known. This table comes from immunoSEQ multiplex PCR, and its TCRdb copy is limited to in-frame clones, with some not included. Counted here are more than 65,000 clones, about nine tenths occurring once; the ten biggest clones make up 0.45% to 0.6%. The source of the sample is a study of OX40 agonist ivuxolimab in advanced cancers. Study conclusions and caveats: Expanded clones were, on average, more numerous in CD8+ T cells than in CD4+. Among patients with partial responses at 0.1-3.0 mg/kg, clonal expansion was among the lowest.

This sequence was found in an adult with an advanced solid tumor such as melanoma, head and neck, liver or kidney cancer. The sequenced sample was CD4+ or CD8+ T cells sorted from blood, obtained in a trial of the OX40 agonist ivuxolimab.

In DNA form, the CDR3 reads TGTGCCAGCAGTTTAATTCGCCGGGACAGGACGAGGGATGGCTACACCTTC. Encoded protein: CASSLIRRDRTRDGYTF. The V call is TRBV28, the J call TRBJ1-2, with 8 bases that match TRBD1. Germline V gene sequence: CDR1 MDHEN, CDR2 SYDVKM. The CDR3 has 17 residues. V lost 2 bases, J lost 6 bases, and 14 bases stayed unmatched.